Presented here are 15 T cell receptor beta chains from one specimen sequenced in a study of blood T cell repertoires in COVID-19. Data came from immunoSEQ multiplex PCR; TCRdb stores just in-frame clones and leaves some out. The table records approximately 150,000 clones, 86% of them present only once. Sequencing input: peripheral blood. These receptors were taken from a woman in her sixties or seventies with acute or convalescent COVID-19.

The rearrangement uses TRBV5-1 and TRBJ1-6; no clear D. From germline, CDR1 is SGHRS and CDR2 YFSETQ. V lost 2 bases and J 7 bases, leaving 7 bases between the germline ends. This CDR3 is 13 amino acids long. The chain's CDR3 is CASSFAENSPLHF. The CDR3 bases are TGCGCCAGCAGCTTCGCGGAGAATTCACCCCTCCACTTT.

The chain has TRBV6-5 and TRBJ1-2; 10 bases fit TRBD1. V lost 5 bases and J lost 8; bases outside the gene matches: 5. Germline CDR1 MNHEY, CDR2 SVGAGI. CDR3 size: 13 residues. The CDR3 is CASSPTGGRGYTF. The CDR3 coding sequence is TGTGCCAGCAGTCCGACAGGGGGCCGGGGCTACACCTTC.

V gene TRBV9 combines with J gene TRBJ2-1, with D maybe TRBD2 (7 bases). The CDR3 has 17 residues. V was cut by 3 bases and J by 2 bases, with 18 bases left in between. Germline V gene lookup returns CDR1 SGDLS and CDR2 YYNGEE. CDR3 nucleotides: TGTGCCAGCAGCGGAGGGGGGGCAGTGGCTCCCTACAATGAGCAGTTCTTC. Amino acids: CASSGGGAVAPYNEQFF.

The chain employs TRBV6-5 and TRBJ1-5; D remains unclear. CDR1 and CDR2 (germline): MNHEY, SVGAGI. Trimming cost V 5 bases and J 1 base, with 9 bases left between them. CDR3 length: 14 amino acids. DNA of the CDR3: TGTGCCAGCAGTAGGTACGGGAGCAATCAGCCCCAGCATTTT. Translating it yields CASSRYGSNQPQHF.

The V call is TRBV7-8, the J call TRBJ1-3; D remains unclear. The CDR3 has 16 residues. V lost 5 bases and J lost 1, with 15 bases in between. Germline V CDR1 and CDR2: SGHVS, FQNEAQ. The CDR3, as DNA: TGTGCCAGCAGCGTGAGCAGGCGTCAATCTGGAAACACCATATATTTT. Translated: CASSVSRRQSGNTIYF.

The rearrangement joins TRBV6-2 or TRBV6-3 to TRBJ2-7; 12 bases line up with TRBD2. This CDR3 spans 16 amino acids. Germline CDR1 and CDR2: MNHEY and SVGEGT. Trimming at V came to 2 bases and at J to 4 bases, leaving 6 bases not matched to a gene. CDR3 region: CASSYPLGLAGYEQYF. The CDR3 coding sequence is TGTGCCAGCAGTTACCCTTTGGGACTAGCGGGTTACGAGCAGTACTTC.

In this sample, this clone turned up a few times. The CDR3 here is CAWSARPREVYGYTF. The CDR3 bases are TGTGCCTGGAGCGCTCGCCCGCGTGAAGTCTATGGCTACACCTTC. The chain joins TRBV30 to TRBJ1-2; no reliable D call. The V and J ends lost 3 bases and 4 bases respectively, with 18 bases between them. The CDR3 is 15 residues long. Germline assignment: CDR1 GTSNPN and CDR2 SVGIG (reference sequence).

The chain links TRBV14 to TRBJ1-4, with unresolved D. There are 12 residues in the CDR3. Germline V gene lookup returns CDR1 SGHDN and CDR2 FVKESK. Trimming left V 6 bases short and J 7 bases short, with 9 bases between. The CDR3 protein is CASRGDSEKLFF. CDR3 DNA sequence: TGTGCCAGCAGGGGAGATTCTGAAAAACTGTTTTTT.

The genes are TRBV7-6 and TRBJ1-1; 8 nucleotides line up with TRBD1. CDR1 and CDR2 (germline): SGHVS, FNYEAQ. Trimming removed 5 bases from V and 3 bases from J; junction bases left unmatched: 8. The CDR3 totals 15 residues. The CDR3 region is CASSKRQGPDTEAFF. CDR3 bases: TGTGCCAGCAGCAAAAGACAGGGGCCGGACACTGAAGCTTTCTTT.

The chain couples TRBV11-2 to TRBJ2-6; D call uncertain. Per the germline V gene, CDR1 is SGHAT and CDR2 is FQNNGV. This CDR3 is 14 amino acids long. V was clipped by 1 base and J by 5 bases, with 6 bases between them. CDR3 DNA sequence: TGTGCCAGCAGCTTAGCCGACTGGGCCAACGTCCTGACTTTC. It encodes CASSLADWANVLTF.

The chain carries TRBV19 and TRBJ1-1; the match to TRBD1 covers 7 bases. CDR1 is LNHDA and CDR2 is SQIVND in the germline V gene (reference sequence). The CDR3 sequence is 16 residues long. The V gene end was trimmed by 10 bases and the J gene end by 0 bases; junction bases not matched to a gene: 14. The CDR3 DNA reads as TGTGCCACGATTCCGGCGACAGGGAGGATGAACACTGAAGCTTTCTTT. Residues: CATIPATGRMNTEAFF.

This chain joins TRBV5-4 and TRBJ2-1; 7 nucleotides line up with TRBD1. CDR1 SGHNT and CDR2 YYREEE come from the germline V gene (reference sequence). This CDR3 region has 12 residues. V shed 4 bases, J shed 10 bases, and the junction held 5 bases outside the gene matches. CDR3 DNA: TGTGCCAGCAGCACGCCGGACAGGGAGCAGTTCTTC. Encoded protein: CASSTPDREQFF.

This chain connects TRBV10-3 to TRBJ1-3; perhaps TRBD1 as D (5 bases). The CDR3 is made up of 15 amino acids. The germline V gene has CDR1 ENHRY and CDR2 SYGVKD. With 6 bases removed from V and 1 base from J, the gap between germline ends came to 13 bases. Here the CDR3 DNA reads TGTGCCATCAGGGGGGACGGGACTTCTGGAAACACCATATATTTT. This encodes CAIRGDGTSGNTIYF.

The chain combines TRBV19 with TRBJ2-6, with D tentatively TRBD1 (5 bases). The CDR3 consists of 17 residues. Per germline, CDR1 LNHDA and CDR2 SQIVND (reference sequence). V lost 1 base to trimming and J lost 2 bases, with 12 bases between them. CDR3 coding DNA: TGTGCCAGTAGTATAGTTTCTTCAGGGCCTGGGGCCAACGTCCTGACTTTC. It is translated as CASSIVSSGPGANVLTF. Using reference TRBV19 and TRBJ2-6 for the parts outside the CDR3, the full variable domain is DGGITQSPKYLFRKEGQNVTLSCEQNLNHDAMYWYRQDPGQGLRLIYYSQIVNDFQKGDIAEGYSVSREKKESFPLTVTSAQKNPTAFYLCASSIVSSGPGANVLTFGAGSRLTVL.

This clone turned up a few times. The V gene is TRBV7-2, the J gene TRBJ1-1; 9 bases are a match to TRBD1. This CDR3 contains 17 residues. CDR1 and CDR2 from the germline V gene are SGHTA and FQGNSA. The trim removed 5 bases at V and 4 bases at J, leaving 14 bases unmatched. This CDR3 reads CASSTRPGQGSGTEAFF. CDR3 coding DNA: TGTGCCAGCAGCACTCGACCGGGACAGGGATCGGGCACTGAAGCTTTCTTT.